A selection of T cell receptor beta chains follows, all from one sample in a study of cytomegalovirus exposure and HLA in healthy donors. Only in-frame clones appear in the TCRdb table, and some are missing; sequencing was by immunoSEQ multiplex PCR. In the table there are 150,000 to 200,000 clones, 85% of which are singletons. Sequenced material: PBMCs. The receptors originated from a man in his late teens or twenties in good health and CMV-seropositive. Both conserved end residues are part of each CDR3. The order of the fields is clone size, J gene, V gene, D gene, CDR3 protein, CDR3 DNA. The D gene is left open where the match is weak. Clone size is not always given. Where it is, it says once, few, many or a class for expanded clones.

abundance: .
j_gene: TRBJ1-2
v_gene: TRBV25-1
d_gene: .
CDR3aa: CASSEYAVSGYGYTF
CDR3nt: TGTGCCAGCAGTGAATATGCCGTTTCAGGCTATGGCTACACCTTC

abundance: .
j_gene: TRBJ1-3
v_gene: TRBV2
d_gene: .
CDR3aa: CASSEEWAPSGNTIYF
CDR3nt: TGTGCCAGCAGTGAAGAATGGGCACCCTCTGGAAACACCATATATTTT

abundance: .
j_gene: TRBJ2-2
v_gene: TRBV4-1
d_gene: .
CDR3aa: CASSLSRGTGELFF
CDR3nt: TGCGCCAGCAGCCTCAGTAGGGGCACCGGGGAGCTGTTTTTT

abundance: .
j_gene: TRBJ1-4
v_gene: TRBV19
d_gene: TRBD1
CDR3aa: CASSTGGEKLFF
CDR3nt: TGTGCCAGTAGTACAGGGGGGGAAAAACTGTTTTTT

abundance: once
j_gene: TRBJ2-3
v_gene: TRBV5-1
d_gene: .
CDR3aa: CASSPGGNTQYF
CDR3nt: TGCGCCAGCAGCCCCGGAGGGAATACGCAGTATTTT

abundance: .
j_gene: TRBJ2-3
v_gene: TRBV10-2
d_gene: .
CDR3aa: CASSEFVSGAGVNTQYF
CDR3nt: TGCGCCAGCAGTGAGTTCGTCTCAGGGGCTGGGGTGAATACGCAGTATTTT

abundance: .
j_gene: TRBJ1-2
v_gene: TRBV28
d_gene: .
CDR3aa: CASWALPDGYTF
CDR3nt: TGTGCCAGCTGGGCCTTACCGGATGGCTACACCTTC

abundance: .
j_gene: TRBJ2-5
v_gene: TRBV5-1
d_gene: .
CDR3aa: CASSLNAGQETQYF
CDR3nt: TGCGCCAGCAGCTTGAATGCAGGCCAAGAGACCCAGTACTTC

abundance: .
j_gene: TRBJ2-3
v_gene: TRBV4-1
d_gene: TRBD1
CDR3aa: CASSLRAGGALDTQYF
CDR3nt: TGCGCCAGCAGCCTCAGAGCAGGGGGCGCGCTGGATACGCAGTATTTT

abundance: .
j_gene: TRBJ2-7
v_gene: TRBV28
d_gene: TRBD2
CDR3aa: CASSSSGRADEQYF
CDR3nt: TGTGCCAGCAGTTCCAGCGGGAGGGCCGACGAGCAGTACTTC

abundance: .
j_gene: TRBJ2-5
v_gene: TRBV5-8
d_gene: TRBD1
CDR3aa: CASSLGQGNTETQYF
CDR3nt: TGTGCCAGCAGCCTTGGACAGGGTAATACGGAGACCCAGTACTTC

abundance: once
j_gene: TRBJ1-5
v_gene: TRBV9
d_gene: .
CDR3aa: CASSVDGGGQPQHF
CDR3nt: TGTGCCAGCAGCGTAGATGGGGGCGGTCAGCCCCAGCATTTT

abundance: few
j_gene: TRBJ2-7
v_gene: TRBV9
d_gene: .
CDR3aa: CASSVGPGEGEQYF
CDR3nt: TGTGCCAGCAGCGTAGGCCCAGGGGAGGGCGAGCAGTACTTC

abundance: .
j_gene: TRBJ2-1
v_gene: TRBV4-1
d_gene: .
CDR3aa: CASSQGPIGEQFF
CDR3nt: TGCGCCAGCAGCCAAGGACCAATCGGGGAGCAGTTCTTC

abundance: .
j_gene: TRBJ1-4
v_gene: TRBV9
d_gene: .
CDR3aa: CASSRGRLGELFF
CDR3nt: TGTGCCAGCAGCCGCGGCAGACTCGGAGAACTGTTTTTT